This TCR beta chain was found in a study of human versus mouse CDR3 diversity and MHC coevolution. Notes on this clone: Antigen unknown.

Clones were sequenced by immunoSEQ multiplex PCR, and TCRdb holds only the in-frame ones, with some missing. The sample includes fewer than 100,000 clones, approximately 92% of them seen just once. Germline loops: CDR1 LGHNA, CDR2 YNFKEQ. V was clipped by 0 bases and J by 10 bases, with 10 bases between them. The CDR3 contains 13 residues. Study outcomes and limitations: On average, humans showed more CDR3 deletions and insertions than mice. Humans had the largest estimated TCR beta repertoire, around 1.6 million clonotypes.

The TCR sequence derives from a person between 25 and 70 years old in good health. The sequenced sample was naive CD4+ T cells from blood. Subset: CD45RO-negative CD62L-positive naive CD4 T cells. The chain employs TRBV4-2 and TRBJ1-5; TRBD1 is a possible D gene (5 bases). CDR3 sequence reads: CASSQESGLPQHF. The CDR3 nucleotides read TGTGCCAGCAGCCAAGAGTCAGGGTTACCCCAGCATTTT.